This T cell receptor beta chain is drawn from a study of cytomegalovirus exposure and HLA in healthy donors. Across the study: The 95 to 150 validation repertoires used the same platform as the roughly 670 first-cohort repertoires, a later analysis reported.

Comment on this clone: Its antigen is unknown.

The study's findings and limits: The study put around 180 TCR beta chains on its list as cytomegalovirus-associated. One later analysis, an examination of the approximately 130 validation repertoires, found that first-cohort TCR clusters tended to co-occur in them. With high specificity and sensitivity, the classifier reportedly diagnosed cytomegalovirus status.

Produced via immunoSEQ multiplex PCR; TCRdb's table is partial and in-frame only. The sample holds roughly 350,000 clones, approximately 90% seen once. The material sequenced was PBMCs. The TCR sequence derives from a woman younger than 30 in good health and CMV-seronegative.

DNA of the CDR3: TGTGCCAGCAGCACCCCCCAGGGGCCTGGTGAAGCTTTCTTT. It yields the protein CASSTPQGPGEAFF. The rearrangement links TRBV28 to TRBJ1-1; tentative D call: TRBD1 (6 bases). The CDR3 loop spans 14 amino acids. V gave up 6 bases and J gave up 7 bases, with 18 bases separating them. Germline CDR1 reads MDHEN; CDR2 reads SYDVKM.